This T cell receptor beta chain came from a study of control samples from healthy donors and cancer patients. The assay was immunoSEQ multiplex PCR, and TCRdb's table has in-frame clones only and misses some. The sample gives fewer than 95,000 clones, about nine tenths of which show up once; around 21% is in the top ten. Germline-derived CDR1 and CDR2 are MGHRA and YSYEKL. The V and J ends lost 3 bases and 4 bases respectively, with 15 bases between them. This CDR3 is built from 15 residues. The sequence came from a young man in good health. Sequencing was performed on blood. The rearrangement joins TRBV4-1 to TRBJ1-1; D gene unclear. The DNA of the CDR3 is TGCGCCAGCAGCCACTCGGACCGGGGAATCACTGAAGCTTTCTTT. It codes for CASSHSDRGITEAFF.